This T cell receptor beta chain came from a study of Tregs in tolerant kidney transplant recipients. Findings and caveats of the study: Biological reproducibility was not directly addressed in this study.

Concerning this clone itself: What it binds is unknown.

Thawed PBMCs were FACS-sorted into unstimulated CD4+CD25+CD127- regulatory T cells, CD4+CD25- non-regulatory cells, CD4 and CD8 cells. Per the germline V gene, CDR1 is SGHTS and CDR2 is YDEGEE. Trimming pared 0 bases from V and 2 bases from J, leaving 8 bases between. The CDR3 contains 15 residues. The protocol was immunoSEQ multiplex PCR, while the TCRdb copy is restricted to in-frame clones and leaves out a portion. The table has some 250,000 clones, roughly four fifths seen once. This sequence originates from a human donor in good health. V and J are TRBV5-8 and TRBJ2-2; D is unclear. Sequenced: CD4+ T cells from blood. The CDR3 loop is CASSLARPNTGELFF. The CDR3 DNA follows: TGTGCCAGCAGCTTGGCACGGCCTAACACCGGGGAGCTGTTTTTT.